Below are 5 T cell receptor beta chains sequenced from a single sample in a study of T cell clones after liver transplantation. Libraries were prepared by immunoSEQ multiplex PCR; TCRdb keeps only in-frame clonotypes and omits some of them. This table holds some 40,000 clones, roughly 86% found once. The sample was CD4+ T cells from blood, taken 24 months after liver transplant. These receptors originate from a human patient who received a liver transplant. Some T cells could come from the graft donor.

The V and J genes are TRBV2 and TRBJ1-1; D perhaps matches TRBD1 (6 bases). Trimming took 5 bases from V and 1 from J, leaving 14 bases between them. The length of the CDR3 is 15 residues. Per germline, CDR1 SNHLY and CDR2 FYNNEI. The CDR3 loop reads CASSSPGQGNTEAFF. In DNA form, the CDR3 reads TGTGCCAGCAGTTCACCGGGACAAGGGAACACTGAAGCTTTCTTT. The full variable domain, completed using reference TRBV2 and TRBJ1-1, is EPEVTQTPSHQVTQMGQEVILRCVPISNHLYFYWYRQILGQKVEFLVSFYNNEISEKSEIFDDQFSVERPDGSNFTLKIRSTKLEDSAMYFCASSSPGQGNTEAFFGQGTRLTVV.

The rearrangement joins TRBV7-3 to TRBJ2-3, with D perhaps TRBD1 (6 bases). The germline V gene encodes CDR1 SGHTA and CDR2 FQGTGA. V was pared by 4 bases and J by 1 base, with 15 bases between. CDR3 length: 16 amino acids. The DNA of the CDR3 is TGTGCCAGCAGCTCAACAGGGCTCAGGGGCACAGATACGCAGTATTTT. Translated, it gives CASSSTGLRGTDTQYF.

The chain carries TRBV6-5 and TRBJ1-1; D may be TRBD1 (5 bases). This CDR3 has 15 residues. V was clipped by 0 bases and J by 0 bases, with 8 bases between them. In germline, CDR1 is MNHEY, CDR2 SVGAGI. The CDR3 DNA reads as TGTGCCAGCAGTTACTCGGGGGGAGTGAACACTGAAGCTTTCTTT. This encodes CASSYSGGVNTEAFF.

This chain links TRBV7-3 with TRBJ2-5; D is undetermined. CDR3 length: 13 residues. The germline V gene has CDR1 SGHTA and CDR2 FQGTGA. Trimming shortened V by 5 bases and J by 5 bases, and 12 bases separated the two germline ends. This CDR3 is CASSPVPRETQYF. Written as DNA, the CDR3 is TGTGCCAGCAGCCCCGTTCCCAGGGAGACCCAGTACTTC.

The chain is built from TRBV7-6 and TRBJ1-1; the D gene is possibly TRBD1 (5 bases). CDR1 is SGHVS, CDR2 FNYEAQ, per germline. The ends were cut back, 1 base at V and 3 bases at J, with 9 bases in the middle. CDR3 length: 14 amino acids. CDR3 residues: CASSLGTGDTEAFF. The DNA for the CDR3 is TGTGCCAGCAGCTTAGGAACGGGGGACACTGAAGCTTTCTTT.